The TCR beta chain under discussion was sequenced for a study of T cell repertoires in cytomegalovirus infection. Study context: It was recently identified HLA-C-restricted and well-studied HLA-B-restricted CMV epitopes that the study used. Public TCR beta signatures were indicative of both CMV infection and a matching HLA type. General study findings and limits: There were HLA-C-restricted CMV-specific TCR beta clonotypes dominating the ex vivo response. Cumulative public TCR beta family frequency identified carriers of CMV plus the relevant HLA.

TCRdb reanalysed the reads using MiXCR and keeps one entry per CDR3 protein. The data hold 450,000 to 600,000 distinct CDR3 sequences, with more than 30% observed a single time. A note on this clonotype: Its antigen remains unknown.

The CDR3 length is 15 residues. CDR1 is MNHNS and CDR2 is SASEGT in the germline V gene. V was trimmed by 6 bases and J by 7 bases, leaving 19 bases between them. The chain has TRBV6-1 and TRBJ2-1; D tentatively reads TRBD1 or TRBD2 (5 bases each). The sequence was obtained from a human donor in good health (CMV status not recorded). Some clones in this sample may be carry-over from other donors' samples. The sequences come from cultured PBMCs, collected from culture after CMV antigen stimulation. DNA of the CDR3: TGTGCCAGCAGAATAGGAGGAAATAAGGGGAATGAGCAGTTCTTC. It codes for CASRIGGNKGNEQFF.